The present T cell receptor (beta chain) was sequenced within a study of T-cell memory formation after mild COVID-19. V lost 6 bases and J lost 6, with 14 bases in between. This CDR3 region has 14 residues. The germline V gene has CDR1 LGHDT and CDR2 YNNKEL (reference sequence). TCRdb recomputed calls from the 5' RACE reads with MiXCR, one row per CDR3 protein. The table records 350,000 to 500,000 distinct CDR3 sequences, over 15% of them present only once. The chain has TRBV3-1 and TRBJ2-2, with D tentatively TRBD1 or TRBD2 (5 bases each). The sample consisted of PBMCs or a T cell subset sorted from them (not recorded which). This sequence was found in an adult woman who had mild COVID-19 (a few samples of this study predate the infection). Cell type and time point are not known. CDR3 sequence reads: CASRPGRAAGELFF. The CDR3 DNA reads TGTGCCAGCAGACCGGGACGGGCGGCCGGGGAGCTGTTTTTT.